This entry features one T cell receptor beta chain sequence. Sequenced by immunoSEQ multiplex PCR; TCRdb stores in-frame clones only, minus some. The sample shows about 160,000 clones, 84% of them seen only once. This record comes from a study of blood T cell repertoires in COVID-19. As for the study in general: COVID-19 samples, acute and convalescent, were from the United States, Italy and Spain.

The CDR3 runs to 12 residues. The germline V and J ends were trimmed by 9 bases and 7 bases, with 12 bases remaining between them. The source is a man aged 40-49 years who had recovered from COVID-19. The sample was peripheral blood. This sequence joins TRBV12-3 or TRBV12-4 and TRBJ1-4, with D perhaps TRBD1 (6 bases). CDR3 sequence reads: CARGRGGEKLFF. In nucleotides, the CDR3 is TGTGCCAGGGGCAGGGGTGGTGAAAAACTGTTTTTT.